This T cell receptor beta chain appears in the sequencing data of a study of T cell responses to AZD1222 COVID-19 vaccine. General study results and limits: Females outnumbered males among donors, who were mostly white British; clonal diversity was possibly underestimated.

The CDR3 contains 12 residues. The V gene lost 1 base and the J gene lost 2 bases, with 4 bases spanning the gap. CDR1 SGHDT and CDR2 YYEEEE come from the germline V gene. Note on this clone: Its antigen is not identified. The same CDR3 can be traced to other DNA sequences in this sample.

Clones were read by immunoSEQ multiplex PCR, and TCRdb kept only the in-frame ones, dropping some. This sample has 100,000 to 120,000 clones, with about 87% found just once. The sample here was peripheral blood, taken on day 0 of AZD1222 vaccination. This clonotype originated in an adult in good health. The J gene is TRBJ2-7, the V gene TRBV5-6; D unclear. The CDR3 protein is CASSLLTYEQYF. CDR3 coding DNA: TGTGCCAGCAGCTTGTTGACCTACGAGCAGTACTTC. Using reference TRBV5-6 and TRBJ2-7 for the parts outside the CDR3, the full variable domain is DAGVTQSPTHLIKTRGQQVTLRCSPKSGHDTVSWYQQALGQGPQFIFQYYEEEERQRGNFPDRFSGHQFPNYSSELNVNALLLGDSALYLCASSLLTYEQYFGPGTRLTVT.